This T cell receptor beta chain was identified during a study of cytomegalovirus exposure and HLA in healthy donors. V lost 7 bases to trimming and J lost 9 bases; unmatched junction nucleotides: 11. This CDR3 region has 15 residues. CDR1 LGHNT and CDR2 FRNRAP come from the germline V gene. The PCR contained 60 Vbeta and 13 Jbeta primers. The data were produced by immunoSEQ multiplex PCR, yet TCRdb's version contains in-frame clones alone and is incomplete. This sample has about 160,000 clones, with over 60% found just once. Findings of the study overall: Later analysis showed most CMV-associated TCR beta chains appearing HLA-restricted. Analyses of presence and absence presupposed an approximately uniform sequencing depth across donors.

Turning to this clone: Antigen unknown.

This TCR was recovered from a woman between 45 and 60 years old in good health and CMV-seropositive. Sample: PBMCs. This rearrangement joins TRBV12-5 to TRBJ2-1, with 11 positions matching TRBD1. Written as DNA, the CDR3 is TGTGCTAGTGCCCAGGAGGACAGGGGGCCGGCTGAGCAGTTCTTC. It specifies CASAQEDRGPAEQFF.